A single sample is the source of the 27 T cell receptor beta chains below, sequenced in a study of control samples from healthy donors and cancer patients. Sequencing was performed with immunoSEQ multiplex PCR; in TCRdb, only in-frame clones are kept and a portion is missing. The sample consists of fewer than 15,000 clones, roughly 79% of them appearing once. Sample: formalin-fixed, paraffin-embedded tissue. These receptors all come from a male donor with melanoma.

The rearrangement uses TRBV16 and TRBJ1-2, with 8 bases fitting TRBD1. This CDR3 has 16 amino acids. The germline gives CDR1 KGHSY, CDR2 FQNENV. J was trimmed by 0 bases and V by 5 bases; bases with no gene match: 8. CDR3 residues: CASSSYRGEPNYGYTF. CDR3 coding DNA: TGTGCCAGCAGCTCGTACAGGGGGGAACCTAACTATGGCTACACCTTC.

The chain has TRBV10-3 and TRBJ2-3, with D possibly matching TRBD1 (5 bases). Deletions cut 3 bases from V and 4 bases from J, with 14 bases between. CDR1 ENHRY and CDR2 SYGVKD come from the germline V gene. The CDR3 is 15 amino acids. The CDR3 nucleotides are TGTGCCATCAGTGACCCGACAGTATCCCCAGATACGCAGTATTTT. This sequence encodes CAISDPTVSPDTQYF.

CDR3 region: CASSVTGNEQYF. The CDR3 DNA reads as TGTGCCAGCAGCGTAACGGGGAACGAGCAGTACTTC. The chain is built from TRBV9 and TRBJ2-7; TRBD2 is a possible D gene (5 bases). Trimming removed 1 base at V and 5 bases at J, with 7 bases between. This CDR3 region has 12 residues. The germline V gene has CDR1 SGDLS and CDR2 YYNGEE.

This chain links TRBV10-2 with TRBJ1-6; no firm D call. CDR1 and CDR2 (germline): WSHSY, SAAADI. Between the trimmed V and J ends, which lost 6 bases and 0 bases, there was a span of 9 bases. The CDR3 runs to 15 residues. The CDR3: CASRKGSSYNSPLHF. Here the CDR3 DNA reads TGCGCCAGCAGAAAAGGTAGCTCCTATAATTCACCCCTCCACTTT.

This chain uses TRBV29-1 with TRBJ1-2, with D tentatively TRBD1 (6 bases). Looked up from germline, CDR1 is SQVTM and CDR2 is ANQGSEA. The CDR3 totals 14 residues. Trimming removed 0 bases from V and 7 bases from J, with 15 bases in between. CDR3 DNA: TGCAGCGTTGAAGAGGCTCAAGGGACACGTGGCTACACCTTC. Translating gives CSVEEAQGTRGYTF.

This clone was detected only a few times. V gene TRBV7-9 combines with J gene TRBJ1-4; D may be TRBD1 (5 bases). V was cut by 5 bases and J by 5 bases, with 15 bases left in between. Germline V gene data show CDR1 as SEHNR and CDR2 as FQNEAQ (reference sequence). The CDR3 loop spans 15 amino acids. This chain's CDR3 is CASSVADSQNEKLFF. The CDR3 DNA reads as TGTGCCAGCAGCGTCGCTGACAGTCAAAATGAAAAACTGTTTTTT.

The genes are TRBV9 and TRBJ2-7, with 14 bases that match TRBD2. The CDR3 runs to 15 residues. Unmatched junction bases numbered 2, after V lost 3 bases and J lost 3 bases. Looked up from germline, CDR1 is SGDLS and CDR2 is YYNGEE. CDR3 sequence (DNA): TGTGCCAGCAGCGAAGGGACTAGCGGGAGCTACGAGCAGTACTTC. It specifies CASSEGTSGSYEQYF. Full variable domain (outside the CDR3, taken from reference TRBV9 and TRBJ2-7): DSGVTQTPKHLITATGQRVTLRCSPRSGDLSVYWYQQSLDQGLQFLIQYYNGEERAKGNILERFSAQQFPDLHSELNLSSLELGDSALYFCASSEGTSGSYEQYFGPGTRLTVT.

This rearrangement joins TRBV19 to TRBJ2-6; tentatively, D is TRBD1 (6 bases). V was shortened by 4 bases and J by 4 bases, with 11 bases between the two germline ends. The CDR3 totals 15 residues. Germline V CDR1 and CDR2: LNHDA, SQIVND (reference sequence). The CDR3 DNA is TGTGCCAGTAGTACTGCGGACAGAGGGGCCAACGTCCTGACTTTC. Its protein product is CASSTADRGANVLTF.

The V gene is TRBV5-5, the J gene TRBJ2-1; 7 bases are a match to TRBD2. The germline V gene has CDR1 SGHKS and CDR2 YYEKEE (reference sequence). Germline trimming cut 4 bases from V and 7 bases from J; bases unmatched to any gene: 8. The CDR3 sequence is 14 residues long. The CDR3: CASSVGLGGNEQFF. Here the CDR3 DNA reads TGTGCCAGCAGCGTCGGACTAGGTGGGAATGAGCAGTTCTTC. Together with reference TRBV5-5 and TRBJ2-1, the CDR3 gives the full variable domain: DAGVTQSPTHLIKTRGQQVTLRCSPISGHKSVSWYQQVLGQGPQFIFQYYEKEERGRGNFPDRFSARQFPNYSSELNVNALLLGDSALYLCASSVGLGGNEQFFGPGTRLTVL.

The chain couples TRBV6-2 or TRBV6-3 to TRBJ1-2, with 9 bases lining up with TRBD1. In germline, CDR1 is MNHEY, CDR2 SVGEGT. The junction had 12 bases not matched to a gene; V was cut back by 5 bases and J by 5 bases. This CDR3 has 16 amino acids. CDR3 amino acids: CASSTPDRGSFYGYTF. CDR3 DNA: TGTGCCAGCAGTACGCCTGACAGGGGGTCCTTTTATGGCTACACCTTC.

The chain carries TRBV5-1 and TRBJ2-5; tentatively, D is TRBD2 (7 bases). This CDR3 contains 16 residues. Per the germline V gene, CDR1 is SGHRS and CDR2 is YFSETQ. Trimming removed 0 bases at V and 2 bases at J, with 14 bases between. This CDR3 is CASSLETGGLQETQYF. The CDR3, as DNA: TGCGCCAGCAGCTTGGAGACGGGGGGCCTTCAAGAGACCCAGTACTTC.

The V and J genes are TRBV20-1 and TRBJ1-1, with D maybe TRBD1 (5 bases). This CDR3 is built from 11 residues. Germline V lookup: CDR1 DFQATT, CDR2 SNEGSKA (reference sequence). This CDR3 reads CCSGTSVGAFF. The CDR3, as DNA: TGCTGTTCGGGGACGTCGGTGGGAGCTTTCTTT.

This chain links TRBV11-2 with TRBJ1-3, with TRBD1 matching over 7 bases. With V trimmed by 1 base and J by 10 bases, 13 bases remained unmatched. CDR3 length: 16 amino acids. From germline, CDR1 is SGHAT and CDR2 FQNNGV. DNA for the CDR3: TGTGCCAGCAGCTTAGGTACAGGGGCGAATCTTGGAACCATATATTTT. Its protein is CASSLGTGANLGTIYF.

This clone was seen only once. This chain connects TRBV7-2 to TRBJ1-1, with 9 bases lining up with TRBD1. CDR1 and CDR2 (germline): SGHTA, FQGNSA. Trimming removed 2 bases from V and 5 bases from J; junction bases left unmatched: 3. This CDR3 comprises 14 residues. CDR3 residues: CASSLNRGQTEAFF. The CDR3 bases are TGTGCCAGCAGCTTAAACAGGGGGCAAACTGAAGCTTTCTTT. Supplemented by reference TRBV7-2 and TRBJ1-1, the full variable domain reads GAGVSQSPSNKVTEKGKDVELRCDPISGHTALYWYRQSLGQGLEFLIYFQGNSAPDKSGLPSDRFSAERTGGSVSTLTIQRTQQEDSAVYLCASSLNRGQTEAFFGQGTRLTVV.

CDR3 amino acids: CASSLLGYGYTF. The CDR3 nucleotides read TGCGCCAGCAGCTTGCTGGGGTATGGCTACACCTTC. V gene TRBV5-1 combines with J gene TRBJ1-2; D remains unclear. V was cut by 1 base and J by 5 bases, with 6 bases left in between. The germline CDR1 and CDR2 sequences are SGHRS and YFSETQ. This CDR3 comprises 12 residues.

This chain uses TRBV5-1 with TRBJ2-1, with 8 bases identical to TRBD2. The germline gives CDR1 SGHRS, CDR2 YFSETQ. V lost 0 bases, J lost 6 bases, and 2 bases stayed unmatched. The CDR3 has 14 residues. The CDR3 sequence: CASSLVAGINEQFF. The CDR3 region has the DNA TGCGCCAGCAGCTTGGTAGCGGGGATCAATGAGCAGTTCTTC.

The rearrangement uses TRBV11-2 and TRBJ1-5; 12 bases match TRBD1. V shed 6 bases, J shed 7 bases, and the junction held 7 bases outside the gene matches. Germline CDR1 SGHAT, CDR2 FQNNGV. CDR3 length: 15 residues. In DNA form, the CDR3 reads TGTGCCAGCAGTTGGGGGACAGGGGGCGGGCAGCCCCAGCATTTT. This codes for CASSWGTGGGQPQHF. The full variable domain, its missing parts supplied by reference TRBV11-2 and TRBJ1-5, is EAGVAQSPRYKIIEKRQSVAFWCNPISGHATLYWYQQILGQGPKLLIQFQNNGVVDDSQLPKDRFSAERLKGVDSTLKIQPAKLEDSAVYLCASSWGTGGGQPQHFGDGTRLSIL.

J is TRBJ2-2 and V is TRBV7-8; TRBD2 aligns across 9 bases. Germline CDR1 is SGHVS and CDR2 is FQNEAQ. Losses at the gene ends were 2 bases for V and 7 bases for J; bases not matched to a gene: 8. This CDR3 is built from 16 residues. Here the CDR3 DNA reads TGTGCCAGCAGCTTACTGGCGGGGGGGCAGATCGGGGAGCTGTTTTTT. Translated, it gives CASSLLAGGQIGELFF.

This rearrangement joins TRBV27 to TRBJ1-1; D ambiguous. This CDR3 comprises 13 residues. V was clipped by 3 bases and J by 8 bases, with 13 bases between them. The germline CDR1 and CDR2 sequences are MNHEY and SMNVEV (reference sequence). The CDR3 region has the DNA TGTGCCAGCAGTTTGACCCTCACCGGCGAAGCTTTCTTT. Amino acids: CASSLTLTGEAFF.

Of note for this clone: At one end the junction does not follow the germline gene, possibly because of a read error. This chain uses TRBV7-9 with TRBJ1-4; D remains ambiguous. Germline loops: CDR1 SEHNR, CDR2 FQNEAQ (reference sequence). The CDR3 is made up of 11 amino acids. The DNA for the CDR3 is TGTGCCAGCAGAACTTTTGGGGAACCCTCCTTT. Its translation is CASRTFGEPSF.

In the case of this clone: At one of its ends the junction is not consistent with the germline gene, which may arise from a read error. At the DNA level, this CDR3 is encoded by other sequences in the same sample as well. The chain joins TRBV6-6 to TRBJ2-5; D is unresolved. Per the germline V gene, CDR1 is MNHNY and CDR2 is SVGAGI (reference sequence). The CDR3 is made up of 13 amino acids. The CDR3 region is CASSPGPSGTQYF. CDR3 coding DNA: TGTGCTAGCAGCCCCGGGCCCTCGGGGACCCAGTACTTC.

The count of this clone is one. This chain uses TRBV11-3 with TRBJ2-3, with 7 bases that match TRBD1. Trimming took 4 bases from V and 0 from J; bases not matched to a gene: 1. The germline gives CDR1 SGHNT, CDR2 YENEEA. The CDR3 totals 14 residues. The CDR3 loop is CASSSDRSTDTQYF. The CDR3 region has the DNA TGTGCCAGCAGCTCGGACAGGAGCACAGATACGCAGTATTTT.

The rearrangement uses TRBV11-3 and TRBJ2-3; TRBD2 might be the D (6 bases). Germline V gives CDR1 SGHNT, CDR2 YENEEA. V lost 6 bases and J 5 bases, leaving 12 bases between the germline ends. The CDR3 extends over 13 amino acids. The CDR3 spells CASRPTGEDTQYF. The DNA of the CDR3 is TGTGCCAGCAGACCAACGGGGGAAGATACGCAGTATTTT.

The chain links TRBV9 to TRBJ2-5; D could derive from TRBD1 or TRBD2 (5 bases each). Germline V gene data show CDR1 as SGDLS and CDR2 as YYNGEE. V shed 0 bases and J shed 2 bases, with 11 bases lying between them. CDR3 size: 15 residues. The CDR3, as DNA: TGTGCCAGCAGCGTAGAGGGACGCATACAAGAGACCCAGTACTTC. Its protein is CASSVEGRIQETQYF.

The V gene is TRBV5-8, the J gene TRBJ1-2, with D unclear. The CDR3 is made up of 14 amino acids. CDR1 is SGHTS, CDR2 YDEGEE, per germline. The V end was cut by 0 bases, the J end by 0 bases, with 6 bases between. DNA of the CDR3: TGTGCCAGCAGCTTGGACGGCTCTAACTATGGCTACACCTTC. This translates into CASSLDGSNYGYTF.

The chain links TRBV28 to TRBJ1-2; D is possibly TRBD1 (6 bases). Germline values: CDR1 MDHEN, CDR2 SYDVKM. Trimming cost V 2 bases and J 3 bases, with 10 bases left between them. This CDR3 contains 14 residues. CDR3 nucleotide sequence: TGTGCCAGCAGTTTAGGGGGCAGGGACTATGGCTACACCTTC. This gives the protein CASSLGGRDYGYTF.

This chain joins TRBV19 and TRBJ2-1; no firm D call. Per germline, CDR1 LNHDA and CDR2 SQIVND (reference sequence). V was shortened by 1 base and J by 5 bases, with 6 bases between the two germline ends. CDR3 length equals 13 residues. Written as DNA, the CDR3 is TGTGCCAGTAGTATAGGTTCGAACAATGAGCAGTTCTTC. Protein: CASSIGSNNEQFF.